This is a list of T cell receptor beta chains from one sample in a study of blood T cell repertoires in COVID-19. Sequencing used immunoSEQ multiplex PCR; TCRdb keeps in-frame clones, though not all of them. This sample has fewer than 300,000 clones, with roughly 87% found just once. Sample: peripheral blood. The receptors were sampled from a man between 18 and 35 years old with active or convalescent COVID-19. CDR3s include the opening cysteine and the closing phenylalanine or tryptophan. D genes are given only for firm matches. Clone size is shown for a subset of rows, as once, few, many or a class of expanded clone.

J	V	D	size	DNA	CDR3
TRBJ2-7	TRBV7-9	NA	NA	TGTGCCAGCAGCCCCCCGGGGGACTGGATGAACGAGCAGTACTTC	CASSPPGDWMNEQYF
TRBJ1-3	TRBV6-6	NA	NA	TGTGCCAGCAGTTCGACAGCCTCTGGAAACACCATATATTTT	CASSSTASGNTIYF
TRBJ2-7	TRBV9	NA	NA	TGTGCCAGCAGCGGAACAGGGTTAGGGACCTACGAGCAGTACTTC	CASSGTGLGTYEQYF
TRBJ2-5	TRBV27	TRBD2	NA	TGTGCCAGCAGTTCATTTCGGACTAGCGGGGTCGAGACCCAGTACTTC	CASSSFRTSGVETQYF
TRBJ2-7	TRBV5-1	NA	once	TGCGCCAGCAGCTTGGACACAGCCTACGAGCAGTACTTC	CASSLDTAYEQYF
TRBJ1-2	TRBV6-2/TRBV6-3	NA	NA	TGTGCCAGCAGCGAGACAGGAGCCTATGGCTACACCTTC	CASSETGAYGYTF
TRBJ2-3	TRBV12-5	NA	few	TGTGCTAGTGGTTTGGCCGGACTAAGAATCTCAGATACGCAGTATTTT	CASGLAGLRISDTQYF
TRBJ1-5	TRBV2	TRBD1	NA	TGTGCCGCTTGGACAGGGATGGACAATCAGCCCCAGCATTTT	CAAWTGMDNQPQHF
TRBJ2-7	TRBV4-3	TRBD2	NA	TGCGCCAGCAGCCAAGATCCGGGAGGTTCCTACGAGCAGTACTTC	CASSQDPGGSYEQYF
TRBJ2-1	TRBV3-1/TRBV3-2	TRBD1	NA	TGTGCCAGCAGCCAAGACTTGTCAGGGGGAATCAATGAGCAGTTCTTC	CASSQDLSGGINEQFF
TRBJ2-7	TRBV6-5	TRBD1	NA	TGTGCCAGCAGCGACAGGGGGCGGGGGGAGCAGTACTTC	CASSDRGRGEQYF
TRBJ2-5	TRBV7-2	TRBD1	NA	TGTGCCAGCAGCTTAGGACAGGGATTGGAGACCCAGTACTTC	CASSLGQGLETQYF
TRBJ2-3	TRBV11-2	NA	NA	TGTGCCAGCAGCTTGGGGAGGATGAGCACAGATACGCAGTATTTT	CASSLGRMSTDTQYF
TRBJ2-7	TRBV6-5	TRBD1	NA	TGTGCCAGCAGTCCTCCAGGGGGCCGACCAGACGAGCAGTACTTC	CASSPPGGRPDEQYF
TRBJ1-6	TRBV4-1	NA	NA	TGCGCCAGCAGCCAAGTGGCAGGTCCGTTCGGTTCACCCCTCCACTTT	CASSQVAGPFGSPLHF
TRBJ2-1	TRBV29-1	NA	NA	TGCAGCGCAAGGGGGACCTCCTACAATGAGCAGTTCTTC	CSARGTSYNEQFF
TRBJ1-1	TRBV19	NA	once	TGTGCCAGTAGTGAAGATTTCACTCGGTCCACTGAAGCTTTCTTT	CASSEDFTRSTEAFF
TRBJ1-1	TRBV15	NA	NA	TGTGCCACCAGCGGGGGACTGATGAACACTGAAGCTTTCTTT	CATSGGLMNTEAFF
TRBJ1-4	TRBV7-8	NA	NA	TGTGCCAGCAGCCCAAGACAGATTCCGGGTAATGAAAAACTGTTTTTT	CASSPRQIPGNEKLFF
TRBJ2-7	TRBV6-5	TRBD2	NA	TGTGCCAGCAGTTACCTAGCGGGGGACTCCTACGAGCAGTACTTC	CASSYLAGDSYEQYF
TRBJ1-1	TRBV5-4	NA	NA	TGTGCCAGCAGCTTAGGCCGGGACACTGAAGCTTTCTTT	CASSLGRDTEAFF
TRBJ1-4	TRBV28	NA	NA	TGTGCCAGCAGTTTAGATCGTCCGGGTAAAGAAAAACTGTTTTTT	CASSLDRPGKEKLFF
TRBJ2-1	TRBV5-4	TRBD1	NA	TGTGCCAGCAGCCGGGGACAGGGGAACAATGAGCAGTTCTTC	CASSRGQGNNEQFF
TRBJ1-1	TRBV5-4	TRBD1	NA	TGTGCCAGCAGTCCCGGGACAGACGTGAACACTGAAGCTTTCTTT	CASSPGTDVNTEAFF
TRBJ1-2	TRBV5-6	NA	NA	TGTGCCAGCAGCGGAACAGGGTTTGGGACTAACTATGGCTACACCTTC	CASSGTGFGTNYGYTF
TRBJ1-2	TRBV27	NA	NA	TGTGCCAGCAGACTATTAGGGGGGGACGCCTATGGCTACACCTTC	CASRLLGGDAYGYTF
TRBJ1-6	TRBV6-2/TRBV6-3	NA	NA	TGTGCCAGCAGTTCCCTCGGGGAGATTAATTCACCCCTCCACTTT	CASSSLGEINSPLHF
TRBJ2-1	TRBV5-6	NA	NA	TGTGCCAGCAGCTTAGGCGGGGGCCCTTACAATGAGCAGTTCTTC	CASSLGGGPYNEQFF
TRBJ1-1	TRBV7-9	TRBD1	few	TGTGCCAGCAGCTTCGGGACAGCTGAAGCTTTCTTT	CASSFGTAEAFF
TRBJ2-1	TRBV19	TRBD2	NA	TGTGCCAGTAGTATTCCTGAAAAGACTAGCGGGGGTTCCTACAATGAGCAGTTCTTC	CASSIPEKTSGGSYNEQFF